The table lists the clone carrying this T cell receptor (beta chain) with a few counts. Antigen specificity is unknown. These data originate in a study of regulatory T cells in long-lasting Graves disease. Overall study context: Persistent Graves' disease denoted over 5 years of antithyroid drugs plus positive TSH receptor antibodies.

Documented time point: persistent/refractory GD, antithyroid drugs over 5 years with positive TRAb. RNA extracted from PBMCs served as the sequencing template. General study results and limits: Under persistent disease, TRBV28, TRBJ1-2 and TRBJ2-5 were used preferentially.

CDR3 length: 17 amino acids. Per the germline V gene, CDR1 is MNHEY and CDR2 is SVGAGI. V lost 4 bases and J lost 1, with 16 bases in between. HTBI primers from iRepertoire and Arm-PCR of CDR3 regions yielded the TCR beta libraries. TCRdb called the multiplex PCR reads again in MiXCR, with one record for every CDR3 protein. The sample holds a few hundred thousand distinct CDR3 sequences; roughly 25% are singletons and the top ten take about 29%. The sequences come from peripheral blood mononuclear cells (PBMCs), collected when the disease was refractory, from a patient treated with antithyroid drugs. The sequence was obtained from a woman between 35 and 50 years old with Graves disease. The gene calls are TRBV6-5 and TRBJ2-2, with D possibly being TRBD2 (6 bases). The CDR3 sequence: CASSSRGGAVNTGELFF. Here the CDR3 DNA reads TGTGCCAGCAGTTCAAGGGGCGGGGCGGTGAACACCGGGGAGCTGTTTTTT.